These 23 T cell receptor beta chains came from one sample sequenced in a study of glioma-infiltrating T cells. Using RNA template, CDR3s of TCR alpha and beta were amplified with iRepertoire arm-PCR. MiXCR was run by TCRdb on the multiplex PCR reads, yielding one entry per CDR3 protein. Here the sample spans roughly 200,000 distinct CDR3 sequences, under 55% being singletons. Sequencing was performed on glioma tissue, nonneoplastic brain tissue, or PBMCs (not recorded which). The receptors originated from a human donor with low-grade glioma or glioblastoma, undergoing nonglioma brain surgery, or in good health (not recorded which).

This rearrangement joins TRBV12-3 or TRBV12-4 to TRBJ2-1; 7 nucleotides line up with TRBD2. Losses at the gene ends were 2 bases for V and 8 bases for J; bases not matched to a gene: 6. There are 14 residues in the CDR3. The CDR3: CASSLRRELYEQFF. The CDR3 DNA sequence: TGTGCCAGCAGTTTAAGGCGGGAGCTATATGAGCAGTTCTTC.

As to this clonotype: One end of the junction does not line up with germline, which may come from a read error. CDR3 residues: CASSNSFYEQHF. CDR3 in DNA: TGTGCCAGCAGTAACAGTTTCTACGAGCAGCACTTC. The chain combines TRBV12-3 or TRBV12-4 with TRBJ2-7; D gene ambiguous. This CDR3 has 12 amino acids.

In its sample, this clonotype was seen many times. The chain is built from TRBV28 and TRBJ1-1; D is ambiguous. V was cut by 7 bases and J by 2 bases, with 8 bases left in between. CDR1 and CDR2 (germline): MDHEN, SYDVKM. The CDR3 totals 12 residues. CDR3 amino acids: CASTIVNTEAFF. CDR3 sequence (DNA): TGTGCCAGCACCATTGTTAACACTGAAGCTTTCTTT.

The rearrangement links TRBV7-3 to TRBJ2-1, with 10 nucleotides matching TRBD2. Germline lookup yields CDR1 SGHTA and CDR2 FQGTGA. The CDR3 sequence is 14 residues long. Trimming took 10 bases from V and 4 from J; bases not matched to a gene: 7. CDR3 loop: CATTSGRGYNEQFF. In DNA form, the CDR3 reads TGTGCCACTACGAGCGGGAGGGGGTACAATGAGCAGTTCTTC.

Concerning this clonotype: One end of the junction varies from germline; a read error may be responsible. The rearrangement joins TRBV27 to TRBJ2-5; TRBD1 aligns across 8 bases. CDR3 size: 15 residues. In germline, CDR1 is MNHEY, CDR2 SMNVEV (reference sequence). The CDR3 sequence is CASNKYRGRIETKYF. The CDR3 DNA follows: TGTGCCAGCAATAAATACAGGGGGAGGATAGAGACCAAGTACTTC.

This clonotype was picked up many times. This rearrangement joins TRBV7-2 to TRBJ2-7; TRBD2 matches 7 bases. Germline V lookup: CDR1 SGHTA, CDR2 FQGNSA. The J segment lost 1 base and the V segment lost 1 base, leaving 7 bases of the junction unmatched. This CDR3 comprises 16 residues. In nucleotides, the CDR3 is TGTGCCAGCAGCTTAGGGGGTAGCGGGCCGTCCTACGAGCAGTACTTC. Translated, it gives CASSLGGSGPSYEQYF.

This clonotype was detected many times. The CDR3 loop reads CSARDPGTPYDTQYF. The CDR3 nucleotides read TGCAGTGCTAGAGATCCTGGGACTCCCTACGATACGCAGTATTTT. The chain links TRBV20-1 to TRBJ2-3, with D tentatively TRBD2 (6 bases). The CDR3 extends over 15 amino acids. V was trimmed by 0 bases and J by 6 bases, leaving 16 bases between them. The germline gives CDR1 DFQATT, CDR2 SNEGSKA (reference sequence).

In regard to this clonotype: Being one base from a much bigger clone, this may be a read error. The J gene is TRBJ1-2, the V gene TRBV18, with TRBD1 matching over 7 bases. V shed 7 bases, J shed 3 bases, and the junction held 5 bases outside the gene matches. The germline V gene encodes CDR1 KGHSH and CDR2 LQKENI. The CDR3 spans 13 residues. This CDR3 is CASLPTGDYGYTF. The CDR3, as DNA: TGTGCCAGCTTACCCACAGGGGACTATGGCTACACCTTC.

This clonotype was counted ten times or more. The rearrangement links TRBV27 to TRBJ2-7; 10 bases match TRBD1. The germline gives CDR1 MNHEY, CDR2 SMNVEV (reference sequence). Losses at the gene ends were 5 bases for V and 4 bases for J; bases not matched to a gene: 8. The CDR3 has 15 amino acids. The CDR3 DNA sequence: TGTGCCAGCAGTAAGACAGGGGGCGGGGGGTACGAGCAGTACTTC. Translating it yields CASSKTGGGGYEQYF.

There are many counts of this clonotype. The chain combines TRBV6-1 with TRBJ2-1, with 12 nucleotides matching TRBD1. CDR1 is MNHNS and CDR2 is SASEGT in the germline V gene. This CDR3 has 14 residues. V lost 7 bases to trimming and J lost 10 bases; unmatched junction nucleotides: 8. For the CDR3, the DNA is TGTGCCAGCAAGCCGGGACAGGGGGCTGAGGAGCAGTTCTTC. It encodes CASKPGQGAEEQFF.

This clonotype was seen repeatedly, ten times or more. The gene calls are TRBV20-1 and TRBJ2-7; tentative D call: TRBD1 (7 bases). Germline V gene lookup returns CDR1 DFQATT and CDR2 SNEGSKA (reference sequence). The CDR3 runs 14 residues. Trimming left V 2 bases short and J 3 bases short, with 14 bases between. The CDR3, as DNA: TGCAGTGCTAGAAGGGCAGGGGGGAGCTACGAGCAGTACTTC. Its protein is CSARRAGGSYEQYF.

Ten or more counts support this clonotype. The CDR3 DNA reads as TGTGCCAGCGGCGTGACAGGGGATTCCTACAATGAGCAGTTCTTC. It translates to CASGVTGDSYNEQFF. This chain joins TRBV28 and TRBJ2-1; 8 nucleotides line up with TRBD1. With 8 bases clipped from V and 1 base from J, the junction kept 7 bases outside the gene matches. This CDR3 has 15 residues. Germline CDR1 MDHEN, CDR2 SYDVKM.

This clonotype came up many times. The J gene is TRBJ2-7, the V gene TRBV28; 8 nucleotides line up with TRBD2. Germline V gene sequence: CDR1 MDHEN, CDR2 SYDVKM. This CDR3 has 13 residues. The trim removed 2 bases at V and 6 bases at J, leaving 3 bases unmatched. The CDR3: CASSLPGTSEQYF. In nucleotides, the CDR3 is TGTGCCAGCAGTTTACCCGGGACTAGCGAGCAGTACTTC.

The chain recombines TRBV7-6 with TRBJ1-5; no definite D call. CDR1 SGHVS and CDR2 FNYEAQ come from the germline V gene. Trimming left V 1 base short and J 6 bases short, with 10 bases between. The CDR3 loop spans 14 amino acids. The CDR3 sequence: CASSLEVDAQPQHF. The CDR3 nucleotides are TGTGCCAGCAGCTTAGAGGTGGATGCTCAGCCCCAGCATTTT.

Comments on this clonotype: Likely a read error: the CDR3 ends without its conserved phenylalanine or tryptophan. The V call is TRBV19, the J call TRBJ2-1; 8 positions match TRBD2. Germline V lookup: CDR1 LNHDA, CDR2 SQIVND (reference sequence). CDR3 size: 17 residues. With V trimmed by 3 bases and J by 4 bases, 11 bases remained unmatched. This CDR3 reads CASSILGSGSYYNEQFL. The CDR3 nucleotides are TGTGCCAGTAGTATCCTGGGGAGCGGGAGCTATTACAATGAGCAGTTCCTC.

The chain links TRBV18 to TRBJ2-7; D gene uncertain. The CDR3 runs to 11 residues. V lost 4 bases and J 3 bases, leaving 4 bases between the germline ends. Germline values: CDR1 KGHSH, CDR2 LQKENI. The CDR3 DNA is TGTGCCAGCTCACAAATCTACGAGCAGTACTTC. Its protein product is CASSQIYEQYF. The full variable domain, in which reference TRBV18 and TRBJ2-7 provide the parts outside the CDR3, is NAGVMQNPRHLVRRRGQEARLRCSPMKGHSHVYWYRQLPEEGLKFMVYLQKENIIDESGMPKERFSAEFPKEGPSILRIQQVVRGDSAAYFCASSQIYEQYFGPGTRLTVT.

As to this clonotype: A much larger clone sits a single nucleotide away, making a read error possible. The chain links TRBV2 to TRBJ1-5; no reliable D call. There are 13 residues in the CDR3. Germline CDR1 and CDR2: SNHLY and FYNNEI. DNA of the CDR3: TGTGCCAGTCACGAAGTCACAATGCAGCCCAAGCATTTT. Protein: CASHEVTMQPKHF.

The CDR3 reads CASSAGQGASFLYGYTF. CDR3 DNA sequence: TGTGCCAGCAGCGCAGGACAGGGGGCTAGTTTCCTCTATGGCTACACCTTC. This chain uses TRBV11-2 with TRBJ1-2; 11 bases align to TRBD1. V lost 5 bases to trimming and J lost 4 bases; unmatched junction nucleotides: 12. Looked up from germline, CDR1 is SGHAT and CDR2 is FQNNGV. The CDR3 contains 17 residues.

The chain recombines TRBV7-2 with TRBJ2-7, with TRBD2 matching 13 bases. V lost 3 bases, J lost 5 bases, and 7 bases stayed unmatched. Germline V gene sequence: CDR1 SGHTA, CDR2 FQGNSA. The CDR3 contains 16 residues. DNA of the CDR3: TGTGCCAGCAGCTTTGGGACTAGCGGGAAGCCCCACGAGCAGTACTTC. Its protein is CASSFGTSGKPHEQYF.

This chain uses TRBV11-2 with TRBJ2-7; tentatively, D is TRBD2 (5 bases). CDR3 size: 13 residues. The V end lost 3 bases, the J end lost 5 bases, and 11 bases lay between the germline ends. The germline V gene has CDR1 SGHAT and CDR2 FQNNGV. CDR3 coding DNA: TGTGCCAGCAGCTTCGGGGAATCCCACGAGCAGTACTTC. As protein: CASSFGESHEQYF.

V and J are TRBV2 and TRBJ2-7; D is undetermined. Between the trimmed V and J ends, which lost 7 bases and 4 bases, there was a span of 17 bases. This CDR3 region has 14 residues. Germline V CDR1 and CDR2: SNHLY, FYNNEI. CDR3 amino acids: CASIGLTSLYEQYF. CDR3 sequence (DNA): TGTGCCAGCATAGGTCTCACTTCCCTTTACGAGCAGTACTTC. Based on the CDR3 plus reference TRBV2 and TRBJ2-7, the full variable domain is EPEVTQTPSHQVTQMGQEVILRCVPISNHLYFYWYRQILGQKVEFLVSFYNNEISEKSEIFDDQFSVERPDGSNFTLKIRSTKLEDSAMYFCASIGLTSLYEQYFGPGTRLTVT.

The chain has TRBV12-3 or TRBV12-4 and TRBJ1-3; D perhaps matches TRBD1 (5 bases). Trimming removed 3 bases from V and 3 bases from J, with 9 bases in between. The CDR3 is 14 amino acids. The CDR3 region has the DNA TGTGCCAGCAGTTTTTCGACAGATGGAAACACCATATATTTT. Protein sequence: CASSFSTDGNTIYF.

A word on this clonotype: The junction shows a germline mismatch at one end, possibly a read error. The chain uses TRBV6-1 and TRBJ1-1, with D unclear. The germline V gene has CDR1 MNHNS and CDR2 SASEGT. The CDR3 totals 13 residues. CDR3 bases: TGTGCCAGCCATCCATCCGGAAACACTGAATCTTTTTTT. This gives the protein CASHPSGNTESFF.